This T cell receptor beta chain is from a study of cytomegalovirus exposure and HLA in healthy donors. From germline, CDR1 is LGHNA and CDR2 YNFKEQ. The CDR3 runs 18 residues. J was trimmed by 2 bases and V by 0 bases; bases with no gene match: 9. 60 Vbeta and 13 Jbeta primers were used in PCR. The table came from immunoSEQ multiplex PCR; TCRdb's copy has only in-frame clones and leaves some out. Among around 120,000 clones, over 80% were seen once, and the ten largest hold approximately 1.1%. The TCR was taken from a boy aged 10-17 years in good health and CMV-seronegative. The chain employs TRBV4-2 and TRBJ2-7, with 11 bases identical to TRBD2. The sequenced sample consisted of PBMCs. CDR3 bases: TGTGCCAGCAGCCAAGATGTTGGGACTAGCGGAAAGACCTACGAGCAGTACTTC. This codes for CASSQDVGTSGKTYEQYF.